These T cell receptor beta chains were read from a single sample in a study of T cell responses to AZD1222 COVID-19 vaccine. Here immunoSEQ multiplex PCR was the method, and the copy in TCRdb shows in-frame clones only, minus some. Among about 100,000 clones, roughly 93% were seen once, and the ten largest hold 5%. The material was peripheral blood, obtained on day 0 of AZD1222 vaccination. All receptors come from an adult in good health. CDR3s include the opening cysteine and the closing phenylalanine or tryptophan. The order of the fields is V gene, CDR3 length, D gene, J gene, CDR3 protein. A D gene is named only where the DNA matches it firmly.

>TRBV4-1|15|-|TRBJ2-1
CASSPPWSIYNEQFF
>TRBV30|14|-|TRBJ1-5
CAWSALGVNQPQHF
>TRBV10-3|12|-|TRBJ1-1
CAISESKIEAFF
>TRBV5-1|14|-|TRBJ1-1
CASSSGHVSTEAFF
>TRBV2|14|TRBD2|TRBJ2-7
CASMDLAGSYEQYF
>TRBV5-8|18|-|TRBJ2-1
CASGRQDYLLSSYNEQFF
>TRBV9|15|-|TRBJ2-2
CASSVEGRGTGELFF
>TRBV28|13|TRBD1|TRBJ2-7
CATENRGPYEQYF
>TRBV11-3|16|TRBD1|TRBJ2-5
CASSSRSGTGGQTQYF
>TRBV5-1|16|TRBD1|TRBJ1-6
CASSIGTGAYNSPLHF
>TRBV6-5|13|-|TRBJ1-2
CASSLTAQYGYTF
>TRBV27|14|TRBD1|TRBJ1-6
CASGQGGGNSPLHF
>TRBV12-5|14|TRBD1|TRBJ2-7
CASGSGQGENEQYF
>TRBV7-8|17|TRBD2|TRBJ2-7
CASSLSTSGRGAYEQYF
>TRBV30|18|TRBD1|TRBJ1-2
CAWSWPGQGALANYGYTF
>TRBV7-9|12|-|TRBJ2-3
CASSRESGTQYF